The clone carrying this TCR beta chain has just a few counts. Its antigen is unknown. These data belong to a study of spatial heterogeneity in lung cancer. Stated time point: sample taken at primary tumor resection. Sequencing of whole RNA from tumor, nontumor lung or frozen PBMC involved no sorting. Each CDR3 protein gets one entry after TCRdb re-called the 5' RACE reads with MiXCR. This sample carries some 100,000 distinct CDR3 sequences, 4.4% of them seen once, and the ten largest clones take roughly 20%. General study results and limits: The study found that expanded intratumoral alpha and beta TCR counts tracked tumor mutation counts.

The material sequenced was lung tumor tissue, taken at surgery. The sequence came from a male donor with early-stage non-small cell lung cancer.

CDR3 amino acids: CATSRDRRREGTEAFF. Written as DNA, the CDR3 is TGTGCCACCAGCAGAGATCGAAGGAGGGAGGGGACTGAAGCTTTCTTT. The gene calls are TRBV15 and TRBJ1-1, with D tentatively TRBD1 (5 bases). The germline gives CDR1 LNHNV, CDR2 YYDKDF (reference sequence). Trimming left V 0 bases short and J 5 bases short, with 16 bases between. The CDR3 has 16 amino acids.